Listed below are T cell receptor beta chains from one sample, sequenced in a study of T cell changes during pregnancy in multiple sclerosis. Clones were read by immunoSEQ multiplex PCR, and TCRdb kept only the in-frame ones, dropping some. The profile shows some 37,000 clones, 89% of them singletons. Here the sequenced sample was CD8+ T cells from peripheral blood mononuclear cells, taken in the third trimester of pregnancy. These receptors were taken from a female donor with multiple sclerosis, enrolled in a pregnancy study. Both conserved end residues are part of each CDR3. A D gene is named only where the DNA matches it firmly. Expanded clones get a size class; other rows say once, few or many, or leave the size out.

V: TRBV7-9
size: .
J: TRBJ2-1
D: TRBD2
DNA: TGTGCCAGCGCCCTGACTAGCGGGTGGTACAATGAGCAGTTCTTC
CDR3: CASALTSGWYNEQFF

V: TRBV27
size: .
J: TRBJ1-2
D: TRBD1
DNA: TGTGCCAGCAGCCTAGGACAGGGGGCAATCGGCTACACCTTC
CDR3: CASSLGQGAIGYTF

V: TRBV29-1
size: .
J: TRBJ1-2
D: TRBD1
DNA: TGCAGCGTAGGGACAGGGCTTGGCTACACCTTC
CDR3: CSVGTGLGYTF

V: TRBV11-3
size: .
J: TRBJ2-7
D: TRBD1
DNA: TGTGCCAGCAGCTCCGGACAGGGGAGACCGTGGGAGCAGTACTTC
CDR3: CASSSGQGRPWEQYF

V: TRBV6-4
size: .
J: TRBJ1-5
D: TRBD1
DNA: TGTGCCAGCAGTGTTGGGGACAGCGGCAATCAGCCCCAGCATTTT
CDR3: CASSVGDSGNQPQHF

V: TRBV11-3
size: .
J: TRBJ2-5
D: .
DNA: TGTGCCAGCAGCTCATCCCAACTCGGAGAGACCCAGTACTTC
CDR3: CASSSSQLGETQYF

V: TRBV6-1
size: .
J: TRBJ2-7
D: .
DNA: TGTGCCAGCCCCAGGGGTTACGAGCAGTACTTC
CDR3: CASPRGYEQYF

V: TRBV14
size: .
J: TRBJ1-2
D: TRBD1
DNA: TGTGCCAGCAGCCAGAGATCTGACAGGGGGAGTCGGTATGGCTACACCTTC
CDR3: CASSQRSDRGSRYGYTF

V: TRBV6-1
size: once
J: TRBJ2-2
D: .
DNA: TGTGCCGGCCTAGGCCCCGGGGAGCTGTTTTTT
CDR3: CAGLGPGELFF

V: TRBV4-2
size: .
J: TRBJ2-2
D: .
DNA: TGTGCCAGCAGTGGGGAAGGGGGAATCGGGGAGCTGTTTTTT
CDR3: CASSGEGGIGELFF

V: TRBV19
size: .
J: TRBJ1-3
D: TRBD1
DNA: TGTGCCAGTAGATTTAAGACAGGGGAACCTCTAGACAACACCATATATTTT
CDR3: CASRFKTGEPLDNTIYF

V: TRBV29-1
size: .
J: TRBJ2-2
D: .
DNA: TGCAGCGTTCTCGGAGGCGGGGAGCTGTTTTTT
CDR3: CSVLGGGELFF

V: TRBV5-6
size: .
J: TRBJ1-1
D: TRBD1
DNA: TGTGCCTCGGACAGGGAGCGGTACACTGAAGCTTTCTTT
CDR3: CASDRERYTEAFF

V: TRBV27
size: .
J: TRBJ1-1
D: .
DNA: TGTGCCAGCAGCTTGGGACAGAACACTGAAGCTTTCTTT
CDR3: CASSLGQNTEAFF